These 32 T cell receptor beta chains came from one sample sequenced in a study of blood T cells in healthy people across ages. Primers used in a second PCR of roughly 6 to 11 cycles were a sample-barcoded 5' primer and a J-beta primer mix. From the 5' RACE reads, TCRdb called clonotypes with MiXCR, one entry per CDR3 protein. The data hold hundreds of thousands of distinct CDR3 sequences, with 25% to 30% observed a single time. These same data were also listed under a study on T cells of mothers and their children.

Sequenced input: blood. All receptors derive from a boy under 18 in good health.

This clonotype has just a few counts. The rearrangement joins TRBV19 to TRBJ2-3; 8 positions match TRBD2. The CDR3 is 14 amino acids. J was trimmed by 7 bases and V by 7 bases; bases with no gene match: 10. Germline V lookup: CDR1 LNHDA, CDR2 SQIVND (reference sequence). CDR3 DNA: TGTGCCAGTACCAAGACTAGCGATCGAAATACGCAGTATTTT. Residues: CASTKTSDRNTQYF. Supplemented by reference TRBV19 and TRBJ2-3, the full variable domain reads DGGITQSPKYLFRKEGQNVTLSCEQNLNHDAMYWYRQDPGQGLRLIYYSQIVNDFQKGDIAEGYSVSREKKESFPLTVTSAQKNPTAFYLCASTKTSDRNTQYFGPGTRLTVL.

This clonotype was seen many times. Written as DNA, the CDR3 is TGTGCCAGCAGTTTAGGTCTTTACACCGGGGAGCTGTTTTTT. This sequence encodes CASSLGLYTGELFF. The chain recombines TRBV12-3 or TRBV12-4 with TRBJ2-2; D remains unclear. V was pared by 1 base and J by 3 bases, with 6 bases between. The CDR3 consists of 14 residues.

In its sample, this clonotype was seen a few times. The chain combines TRBV5-5 with TRBJ2-7; the D gene is possibly TRBD2 (5 bases). Per germline, CDR1 SGHKS and CDR2 YYEKEE (reference sequence). V lost 1 base to trimming and J lost 4 bases, with 15 bases between them. The CDR3 spans 15 residues. The DNA of the CDR3 is TGTGCCAGCAGCTTGAGCGAGGGTAGCTGGTACGAGCAGTACTTC. Encoded protein: CASSLSEGSWYEQYF.

This clonotype was seen just once. The chain couples TRBV6-5 to TRBJ1-2, with 7 bases matching TRBD1. The V segment lost 4 bases and the J segment 0 bases; nucleotides outside the gene matches: 8. The V gene's germline CDR1 is MNHEY and CDR2 SVGAGI. The CDR3 is 16 amino acids. For the CDR3, the DNA is TGTGCCAGCAGTTCCTTATGGGACAGATCTAACTATGGCTACACCTTC. Residues: CASSSLWDRSNYGYTF.

This chain uses TRBV7-8 with TRBJ2-1; D remains unclear. The J call is uncertain, as TRBJ2-5 better fits the DNA end. The CDR3 sequence is 17 residues long. Germline CDR1 and CDR2: SGHVS and FQNEAQ. The CDR3 sequence: CASAKDSSRVGQETQYF. The DNA for the CDR3 is TGTGCCAGCGCAAAGGATTCCTCCCGAGTGGGCCAAGAGACCCAGTACTTC.

The chain combines TRBV6-2 or TRBV6-3 with TRBJ2-1, with D hard to call. CDR3 length equals 12 residues. Germline assignment: CDR1 MNHEY and CDR2 SVGEGT. Deletions cut 7 bases from V and 10 bases from J, with 14 bases between. In DNA, the CDR3 is TGTGCCAGCACCACAAGTAGTTGGGAGCAGTTCTTC. Protein sequence: CASTTSSWEQFF.

This clonotype appeared a few times. The chain is built from TRBV7-8 and TRBJ1-2; possible D gene TRBD1, 5 bases. The length of the CDR3 is 14 residues. V was pared by 0 bases and J by 2 bases, with 7 bases between. Per germline, CDR1 SGHVS and CDR2 FQNEAQ. The DNA for the CDR3 is TGTGCCAGCAGCTTAGCCGACAGCAACTATGGCTACACCTTC. The encoded protein is CASSLADSNYGYTF.

The chain employs TRBV3-1 and TRBJ2-5, with TRBD2 matching over 13 bases. The CDR3 contains 13 residues. Trimming at V came to 5 bases and at J to 12 bases, leaving 6 bases not matched to a gene. Germline lookup yields CDR1 LGHDT and CDR2 YNNKEL (reference sequence). The CDR3 DNA follows: TGTGCCAGCAGCTCTCGGACTAGCGGGGGAGAGTACTTC. This codes for CASSSRTSGGEYF.

This clonotype has only a few counts. The chain links TRBV4-1 to TRBJ1-4; weak D call: TRBD1 (6 bases). CDR1 is MGHRA and CDR2 is YSYEKL in the germline V gene. The CDR3 totals 15 residues. V was trimmed by 1 base and J by 8 bases, leaving 14 bases between them. The CDR3 region has the DNA TGCGCCAGCAGCCAAGTCTGGTCAGGGGAAGAAAAACTGTTTTTT. Its protein product is CASSQVWSGEEKLFF.

This clonotype was seen a handful of times. The V gene is TRBV7-9, the J gene TRBJ2-2; D is possibly TRBD2 (6 bases). Trimming shortened V by 5 bases and J by 0 bases, and 10 bases separated the two germline ends. The CDR3 loop spans 15 amino acids. CDR1 is SEHNR and CDR2 is FQNEAQ in the germline V gene (reference sequence). CDR3 sequence (DNA): TGTGCCAGCAGCCCGAGACTAGCGAACACCGGGGAGCTGTTTTTT. Amino acid sequence: CASSPRLANTGELFF.

The chain is built from TRBV6-6 and TRBJ2-5, with 11 bases matching TRBD2. The CDR3 length is 15 residues. The V gene's germline CDR1 is MNHNY and CDR2 SVGAGI (reference sequence). V lost 4 bases, J lost 5 bases, and 6 bases stayed unmatched. The CDR3 region is CASSFTSGGSETQYF. In DNA form, the CDR3 reads TGTGCCAGCAGTTTCACTAGCGGGGGATCTGAGACCCAGTACTTC.

The rearrangement joins TRBV3-1 to TRBJ2-1; 7 bases line up with TRBD2. V lost 0 bases to trimming and J lost 2 bases; unmatched junction nucleotides: 1. From germline, CDR1 is LGHDT and CDR2 YNNKEL (reference sequence). The CDR3 has 15 residues. CDR3 amino acids: CASSQEAGTYNEQFF. The CDR3 DNA follows: TGTGCCAGCAGCCAAGAAGCGGGAACCTACAATGAGCAGTTCTTC.

The chain couples TRBV7-9 to TRBJ2-3; 9 bases fit TRBD1. The germline CDR1 and CDR2 sequences are SEHNR and FQNEAQ (reference sequence). This CDR3 comprises 15 residues. Trimming took 5 bases from V and 2 from J; bases not matched to a gene: 5. In DNA, the CDR3 is TGTGCCAGCAGCCGTGGACAGGGGCTCACAGATACGCAGTATTTT. It translates to CASSRGQGLTDTQYF.

The chain links TRBV6-2 or TRBV6-3 to TRBJ2-5; D might be TRBD1 or TRBD2, each matching 5 bases. The J call may be faulty, since TRBJ2-7 better matches the DNA end. This CDR3 comprises 17 residues. Germline CDR1 and CDR2: MNHEY and SVGEGT. The CDR3 is CASSYSRSLGRKDEQYF. CDR3 nucleotides: TGTGCCAGCAGTTACTCGAGGTCCCTGGGACGGAAGGACGAGCAGTACTTC.

This chain uses TRBV11-1 with TRBJ2-1, with D perhaps TRBD1 (8 bases). From germline, CDR1 is SGHAT and CDR2 FQDESV (reference sequence). V shed 7 bases and J shed 8 bases, with 15 bases lying between them. This CDR3 region has 13 residues. Here the CDR3 reads CASNRQGRDEQFF. CDR3 sequence (DNA): TGTGCCAGCAACAGACAGGGGAGGGATGAGCAGTTCTTC.

This chain uses TRBV24-1 with TRBJ2-3; possible D gene TRBD2, 6 bases. In germline, CDR1 is KGHDR, CDR2 SFDVKD. V lost 3 bases and J lost 4, with 19 bases in between. CDR3 length: 17 residues. CDR3 amino acids: CATSDEPDLADADTQYF. CDR3 coding DNA: TGTGCCACCAGTGATGAACCGGACTTAGCGGACGCAGATACGCAGTATTTT.

V usage is TRBV7-9 and J usage is TRBJ2-5; the match to TRBD2 covers 8 bases. The tail of the sequence fits TRBJ2-1 better, so the J call may be wrong. The germline V gene has CDR1 SEHNR and CDR2 FQNEAQ (reference sequence). This CDR3 spans 14 amino acids. The CDR3 coding sequence is TGTGCCAGCAGCCGGAGCGGGGGAATTGATGAGCAGTTCTTC. Protein product: CASSRSGGIDEQFF.

The rearrangement links TRBV6-5 to TRBJ1-2; D unclear. CDR1 and CDR2 (germline): MNHEY, SVGAGI. V lost 2 bases and J 6 bases, leaving 10 bases between the germline ends. The CDR3 is 13 residues long. In DNA, the CDR3 is TGTGCCAGCAGTTACGAAGGCGACAATGGCTACACCTTC. It encodes CASSYEGDNGYTF.

This chain joins TRBV20-1 and TRBJ2-1; D perhaps matches TRBD1 (6 bases). V lost 1 base and J lost 8, with 15 bases in between. From germline, CDR1 is DFQATT and CDR2 SNEGSKA (reference sequence). The CDR3 is made up of 14 amino acids. CDR3 nucleotides: TGCAGTGCTAGAGGGGGGCCCCTTTTGGATGAGCAGTTCTTC. It encodes CSARGGPLLDEQFF.

This clonotype was picked up one time. The chain carries TRBV7-2 and TRBJ1-1; possibly TRBD1 for D (5 bases). V lost 1 base and J 10 bases, leaving 13 bases between the germline ends. Germline V CDR1 and CDR2: SGHTA, FQGNSA. The CDR3 length is 13 residues. This CDR3 is CASSLDEGHTAFF. CDR3 bases: TGTGCCAGCAGCTTAGACGAGGGGCACACAGCTTTCTTT.

The CDR3 reads CASKGRRNTEAFF. Here the CDR3 DNA reads TGTGCCAGCAAGGGCAGGAGGAACACTGAAGCTTTCTTT. The chain joins TRBV2 to TRBJ1-1; D remains unclear. In germline, CDR1 is SNHLY, CDR2 FYNNEI. This CDR3 is 13 amino acids long. The germline V and J ends were trimmed by 7 bases and 1 base, with 10 bases remaining between them. Filled out from reference TRBV2 and TRBJ1-1, the complete variable domain reads EPEVTQTPSHQVTQMGQEVILRCVPISNHLYFYWYRQILGQKVEFLVSFYNNEISEKSEIFDDQFSVERPDGSNFTLKIRSTKLEDSAMYFCASKGRRNTEAFFGQGTRLTVV.

J is TRBJ2-1 and V is TRBV6-5; the D gene is possibly TRBD1 (5 bases). CDR1 and CDR2 (germline): MNHEY, SVGAGI. V was cut by 1 base and J by 6 bases, with 25 bases left in between. There are 19 residues in the CDR3. CDR3 region: CASSYWTKRALMEFNEQFF. The CDR3 DNA follows: TGTGCCAGCAGTTACTGGACAAAACGCGCCCTTATGGAATTCAATGAGCAGTTCTTC.

The J gene is TRBJ2-3, the V gene TRBV7-2, with 13 bases matching TRBD2. The V gene's germline CDR1 is SGHTA and CDR2 FQGNSA. The junction had 8 bases not matched to a gene; V was cut back by 5 bases and J by 6 bases. This CDR3 contains 16 residues. CDR3 bases: TGTGCCAGCAGCGGTTTCAGGACTAGCGGGGGTGATACGCAGTATTTT. As protein: CASSGFRTSGGDTQYF.

The chain carries TRBV15 and TRBJ2-5; D uncertain. The closer fit of TRBJ2-7 to the DNA end suggests the J call may be wrong. The CDR3 is 13 residues long. The germline gives CDR1 LNHNV, CDR2 YYDKDF (reference sequence). The CDR3 DNA is TGTGCCACCAGCAGAGATCTAGTATACGAGCAGTACTTC. Translating gives CATSRDLVYEQYF.

This chain connects TRBV5-1 to TRBJ2-2; no reliable D call. The CDR3 runs to 17 residues. The germline V gene has CDR1 SGHRS and CDR2 YFSETQ. Trimming removed 5 bases from V and 2 bases from J, with 19 bases in between. The CDR3, as DNA: TGCGCCAGCAGTCTCCCGCGTGCGGATGCCAACACCGGGGAGCTGTTTTTT. Its translation: CASSLPRADANTGELFF.

The rearrangement joins TRBV12-3 or TRBV12-4 to TRBJ2-7, with D perhaps TRBD2 (5 bases). Trimming took off 6 bases at V and 2 bases at J, with 11 bases between the two ends. The CDR3 runs 13 residues. CDR3 sequence (DNA): TGTGCCAGCAGACGCGGGTCAGCCTACGAGCAGTACTTC. As protein: CASRRGSAYEQYF.

This chain joins TRBV28 and TRBJ2-7; D gene uncertain. V gave up 10 bases and J gave up 3 bases, with 4 bases separating them. CDR1 and CDR2 from the germline V gene are MDHEN and SYDVKM. CDR3 length equals 9 residues. The DNA of the CDR3 is TGTGCCACCCGCTACGAGCAGTACTTC. Translating gives CATRYEQYF. The full variable domain, completed using reference TRBV28 and TRBJ2-7, is DVKVTQSSRYLVKRTGEKVFLECVQDMDHENMFWYRQDPGLGLRLIYFSYDVKMKEKGDIPEGYSVSREKKERFSLILESASTNQTSMYLCATRYEQYFGPGTRLTVT.

This clonotype has just a few counts. The gene calls are TRBV11-2 and TRBJ2-1; D remains ambiguous. CDR1 SGHAT and CDR2 FQNNGV come from the germline V gene. CDR3 length equals 14 residues. Trimming stripped 4 bases from V and 8 bases from J, with 15 bases between. CDR3 DNA: TGTGCCAGCAGCTCACTAAGGGCCCCCCATGAGCAGTTCTTC. Translation: CASSSLRAPHEQFF. Full variable domain (outside the CDR3, taken from reference TRBV11-2 and TRBJ2-1): EAGVAQSPRYKIIEKRQSVAFWCNPISGHATLYWYQQILGQGPKLLIQFQNNGVVDDSQLPKDRFSAERLKGVDSTLKIQPAKLEDSAVYLCASSSLRAPHEQFFGPGTRLTVL.

This clonotype occurred a few times. The chain recombines TRBV2 with TRBJ2-1, with a weak D call TRBD1 (5 bases). V was clipped by 7 bases and J by 5 bases, with 15 bases between them. This CDR3 is 14 amino acids long. Germline CDR1 reads SNHLY; CDR2 reads FYNNEI. CDR3: CASKGDLAHNEQFF. DNA for the CDR3: TGTGCCAGCAAAGGGGATCTGGCCCACAATGAGCAGTTCTTC.

This clonotype was detected a few times. Here the CDR3 reads CAISPSGSQETQYF. CDR3 DNA sequence: TGTGCCATCAGTCCTTCAGGGTCCCAAGAGACCCAGTACTTC. The genes are TRBV10-3 and TRBJ2-5; D might be TRBD1 (5 bases). V was shortened by 5 bases and J by 1 base, with 11 bases between the two germline ends. CDR1 and CDR2 (germline): ENHRY, SYGVKD. This CDR3 has 14 residues.

There are a few counts of this clonotype. The V and J genes are TRBV12-3 or TRBV12-4 and TRBJ2-1, with D hard to call. The V and J ends lost 6 bases and 3 bases respectively, with 9 bases between them. The CDR3 totals 13 residues. The CDR3 here is CASRFDGYNEQFF. The CDR3, as DNA: TGTGCCAGCAGGTTTGACGGCTACAATGAGCAGTTCTTC.

This clonotype was detected a few times. The rearrangement joins TRBV3-1 to TRBJ2-7; no definite D call. The CDR3 consists of 15 residues. Per germline, CDR1 LGHDT and CDR2 YNNKEL (reference sequence). V was shortened by 1 base and J by 0 bases, with 10 bases between the two germline ends. The chain's CDR3 is CASSQAGRSSYEQYF. The CDR3 DNA follows: TGTGCCAGCAGCCAAGCAGGACGGAGCTCCTACGAGCAGTACTTC.